Below are 14 T cell receptor beta chains sequenced from a single sample in a study of blood T cell repertoires in COVID-19. Measured with immunoSEQ multiplex PCR; TCRdb has only the in-frame clones, and not every one. The sample lists about 220,000 clones; roughly nine tenths were seen once. Sequenced: PBMCs or T cells enriched from blood (not recorded which). The receptors were gathered from a woman between 18 and 29 years old in a cohort exposed to, infected with or recovered from COVID-19 (not recorded which).

The rearrangement uses TRBV6-5 and TRBJ1-1; TRBD1 matches at 9 bases. Germline V CDR1 and CDR2: MNHEY, SVGAGI. V lost 2 bases, J lost 5 bases, and 6 bases stayed unmatched. This CDR3 contains 15 residues. The CDR3 loop reads CASSYPGQGWTEAFF. The CDR3 region has the DNA TGTGCCAGCAGTTACCCGGGACAGGGATGGACTGAAGCTTTCTTT.

The rearrangement joins TRBV6-6 to TRBJ2-7; 7 positions agree with TRBD1. CDR1 MNHNY and CDR2 SVGAGI come from the germline V gene (reference sequence). The V gene end was trimmed by 5 bases and the J gene end by 0 bases; junction bases not matched to a gene: 13. The CDR3 covers 17 residues. The CDR3 here is CASSQPGQEEGSYEQYF. In nucleotides, the CDR3 is TGTGCCAGCAGTCAACCAGGACAGGAAGAGGGCTCCTACGAGCAGTACTTC.

This clone occurred a few times. The rearrangement links TRBV28 to TRBJ2-7, with D possibly TRBD1 on 5 matching bases. CDR3 length equals 14 residues. CDR1 and CDR2 (germline): MDHEN, SYDVKM. The ends were cut back, 5 bases at V and 5 bases at J, with 16 bases in the middle. The CDR3 DNA reads as TGTGCCAGCAGTATTGACCAAGTAGGGGACGAGCAGTACTTC. It specifies CASSIDQVGDEQYF.

The gene calls are TRBV9 and TRBJ2-5; 8 bases agree with TRBD1. The CDR3 spans 15 residues. The V segment lost 4 bases and the J segment 4 bases; nucleotides outside the gene matches: 9. Germline lookup yields CDR1 SGDLS and CDR2 YYNGEE. CDR3 coding DNA: TGTGCCAGCAGCATAGGACAGGGAGGCGGAGAGACCCAGTACTTC. It codes for CASSIGQGGGETQYF.

The chain has TRBV10-3 and TRBJ1-2, with 7 bases lining up with TRBD1. This CDR3 is built from 13 residues. The trim removed 6 bases at V and 3 bases at J, leaving 4 bases unmatched. Germline CDR1 is ENHRY and CDR2 is SYGVKD. CDR3 in amino acids: CAISDDRDYGYTF. The CDR3 DNA is TGTGCCATCAGCGATGACAGGGACTATGGCTACACCTTC.

V usage is TRBV10-3 and J usage is TRBJ1-6, with D maybe TRBD1 (5 bases). The CDR3 is 14 residues long. V lost 4 bases, J lost 5 bases, and 9 bases lay in between. Germline CDR1 ENHRY, CDR2 SYGVKD. CDR3 nucleotide sequence: TGTGCCATCAGTGCCAGGGCTGATAATTCACCCCTCCACTTT. Its protein product is CAISARADNSPLHF.

CDR3 protein: CASSQGQGHGYTF. The CDR3 region has the DNA TGTGCCAGCAGCCAGGGACAGGGTCACGGCTACACCTTC. The chain is built from TRBV7-9 and TRBJ1-2; 9 bases map to TRBD1. This CDR3 has 13 residues. Germline CDR1 reads SEHNR; CDR2 reads FQNEAQ (reference sequence). J lost 8 bases, V lost 5 bases, and 6 bases had no gene match.

V and J are TRBV27 and TRBJ1-5; perhaps TRBD1 as D (5 bases). The CDR3 consists of 13 residues. Trimming removed 6 bases at V and 9 bases at J, with 15 bases between. The V gene's germline CDR1 is MNHEY and CDR2 SMNVEV (reference sequence). The CDR3 region is CASSQRQLGPQHF. In DNA, the CDR3 is TGTGCCAGCAGCCAGAGACAGTTAGGGCCCCAGCATTTT.

The CDR3 loop reads CASSRTSGLHTGELFF. In nucleotides, the CDR3 is TGTGCCAGCAGTAGGACTAGCGGCCTACACACCGGGGAGCTGTTTTTT. V is TRBV2 and J is TRBJ2-2; TRBD2 agrees at 10 bases. V lost 5 bases to trimming and J lost 3 bases; unmatched junction nucleotides: 6. Germline assignment: CDR1 SNHLY and CDR2 FYNNEI. CDR3 length: 16 amino acids.

This rearrangement joins TRBV19 to TRBJ2-3; 9 bases are a match to TRBD2. The junction had 4 bases not matched to a gene; V was cut back by 4 bases and J by 2 bases. This CDR3 has 15 residues. CDR1 and CDR2 (germline): LNHDA, SQIVND (reference sequence). The CDR3 region has the DNA TGTGCCAGTAGTACTAGCGGGACGTACACAGATACGCAGTATTTT. This codes for CASSTSGTYTDTQYF. Based on the CDR3 plus reference TRBV19 and TRBJ2-3, the full variable domain is DGGITQSPKYLFRKEGQNVTLSCEQNLNHDAMYWYRQDPGQGLRLIYYSQIVNDFQKGDIAEGYSVSREKKESFPLTVTSAQKNPTAFYLCASSTSGTYTDTQYFGPGTRLTVL.

The V call is TRBV7-2, the J call TRBJ2-7; 9 bases agree with TRBD2. Germline loops: CDR1 SGHTA, CDR2 FQGNSA. Trimming removed 4 bases from V and 3 bases from J; junction bases left unmatched: 7. The CDR3 extends over 15 amino acids. The CDR3 sequence: CASSWGGRAGYEQYF. DNA of the CDR3: TGTGCCAGCAGCTGGGGCGGGAGGGCTGGCTACGAGCAGTACTTC.

The V gene is TRBV4-2, the J gene TRBJ2-1; TRBD1 matches 10 bases. The CDR3 is 16 residues long. Germline V gene sequence: CDR1 LGHNA, CDR2 YNFKEQ. After removal of 1 base from V and 4 bases from J, the junction contained 4 bases not matched to a gene. Written as DNA, the CDR3 is TGTGCCAGCAGCCAAGCGGGGGACAGGGGTTACAATGAGCAGTTCTTC. This gives the protein CASSQAGDRGYNEQFF.

CDR3 bases: TGTGCCAGCCTTACACAATCAAACATTCAGTACTTC. Translated, it gives CASLTQSNIQYF. V is TRBV6-5 and J is TRBJ2-4; D unresolved. The V end was cut by 8 bases, the J end by 6 bases, with 11 bases between. This CDR3 has 12 amino acids. Germline V CDR1 and CDR2: MNHEY, SVGAGI.

The V gene is TRBV20-1, the J gene TRBJ1-6; 8 bases line up with TRBD1. CDR1 is DFQATT, CDR2 SNEGSKA, per germline (reference sequence). V lost 3 bases and J lost 7; bases outside the gene matches: 8. This CDR3 is 15 amino acids long. The CDR3 sequence is CSASQGALGNSPLHF. For the CDR3, the DNA is TGCAGTGCTAGTCAGGGGGCACTGGGAAATTCACCCCTCCACTTT.